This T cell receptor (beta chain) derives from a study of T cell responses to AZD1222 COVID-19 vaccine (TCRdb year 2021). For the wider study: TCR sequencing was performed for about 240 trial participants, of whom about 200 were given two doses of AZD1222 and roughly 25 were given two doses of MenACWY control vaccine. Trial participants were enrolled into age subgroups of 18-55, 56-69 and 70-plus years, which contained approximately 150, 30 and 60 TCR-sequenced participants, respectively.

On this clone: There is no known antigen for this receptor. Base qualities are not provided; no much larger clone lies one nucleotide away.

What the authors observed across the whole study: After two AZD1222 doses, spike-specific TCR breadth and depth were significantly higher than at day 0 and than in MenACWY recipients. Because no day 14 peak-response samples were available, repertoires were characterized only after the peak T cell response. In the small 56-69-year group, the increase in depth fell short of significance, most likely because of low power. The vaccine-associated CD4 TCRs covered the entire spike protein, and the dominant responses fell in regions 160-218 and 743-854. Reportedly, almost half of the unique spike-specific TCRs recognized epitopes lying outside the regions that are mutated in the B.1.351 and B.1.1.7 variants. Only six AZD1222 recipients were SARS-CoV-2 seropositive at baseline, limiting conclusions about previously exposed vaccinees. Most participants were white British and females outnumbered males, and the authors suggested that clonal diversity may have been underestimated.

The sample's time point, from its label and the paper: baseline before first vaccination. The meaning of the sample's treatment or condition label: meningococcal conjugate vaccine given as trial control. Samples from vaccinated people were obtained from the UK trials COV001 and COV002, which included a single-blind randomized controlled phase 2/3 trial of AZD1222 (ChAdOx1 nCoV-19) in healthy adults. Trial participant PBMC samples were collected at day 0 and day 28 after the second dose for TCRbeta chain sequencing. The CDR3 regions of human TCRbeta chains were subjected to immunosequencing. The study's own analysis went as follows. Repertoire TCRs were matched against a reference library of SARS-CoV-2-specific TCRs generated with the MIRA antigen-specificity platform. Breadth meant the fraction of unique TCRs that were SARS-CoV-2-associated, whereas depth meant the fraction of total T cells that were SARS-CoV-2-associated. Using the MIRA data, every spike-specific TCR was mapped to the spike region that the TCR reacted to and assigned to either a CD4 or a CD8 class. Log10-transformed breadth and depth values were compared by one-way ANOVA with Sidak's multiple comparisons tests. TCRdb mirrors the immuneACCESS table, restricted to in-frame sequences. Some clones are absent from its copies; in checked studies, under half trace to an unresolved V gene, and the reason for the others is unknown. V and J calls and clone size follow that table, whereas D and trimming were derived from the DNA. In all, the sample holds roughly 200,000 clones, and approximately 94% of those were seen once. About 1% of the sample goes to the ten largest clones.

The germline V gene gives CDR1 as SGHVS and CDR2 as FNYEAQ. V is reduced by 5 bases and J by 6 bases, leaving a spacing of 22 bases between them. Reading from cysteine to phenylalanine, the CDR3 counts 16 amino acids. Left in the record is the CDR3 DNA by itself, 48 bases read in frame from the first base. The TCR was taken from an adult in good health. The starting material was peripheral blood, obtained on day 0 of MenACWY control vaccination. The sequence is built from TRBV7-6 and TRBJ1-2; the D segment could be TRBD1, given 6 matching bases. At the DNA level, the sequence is TGTGCCAGCAGCCCAAACGTACAGGGAGTAACGAATGGCTACACCTTC. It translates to CASSPNVQGVTNGYTF.